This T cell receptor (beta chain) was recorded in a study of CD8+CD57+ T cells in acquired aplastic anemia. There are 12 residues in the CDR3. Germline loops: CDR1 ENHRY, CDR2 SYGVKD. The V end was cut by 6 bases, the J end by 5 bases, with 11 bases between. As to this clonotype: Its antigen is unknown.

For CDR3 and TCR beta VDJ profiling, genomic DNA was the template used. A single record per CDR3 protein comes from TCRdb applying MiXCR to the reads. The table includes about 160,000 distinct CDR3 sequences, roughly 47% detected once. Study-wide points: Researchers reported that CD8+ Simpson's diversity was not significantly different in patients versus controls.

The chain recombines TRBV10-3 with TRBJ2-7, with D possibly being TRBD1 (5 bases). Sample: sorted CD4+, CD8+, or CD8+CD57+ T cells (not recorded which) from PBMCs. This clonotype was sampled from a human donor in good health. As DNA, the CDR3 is TGTGCCATCAGCCAGGGTGTCGACGAGCAGTACTTC. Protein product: CAISQGVDEQYF.